These 25 T cell receptor beta chains were all obtained from the same sample, sequenced in a study of radiotherapy plus CTLA-4 blockade in lung cancer. Measured with immunoSEQ multiplex PCR; TCRdb has only the in-frame clones, and not every one. This table has 25,000 to 35,000 clones, around four fifths appearing once. This specimen consisted of peripheral blood, obtained from a patient treated with radiotherapy plus ipilimumab. Receptors originate from a human donor with non-small cell lung cancer who had stable disease on radiotherapy plus ipilimumab.

The chain is built from TRBV29-1 and TRBJ1-1; 8 nucleotides align to TRBD1. The trim removed 6 bases at V and 1 base at J, leaving 10 bases unmatched. The CDR3 has 15 amino acids. The germline gives CDR1 SQVTM, CDR2 ANQGSEA. CDR3 loop: CSVQGARPSNTEAFF. The CDR3 DNA follows: TGCAGCGTGCAGGGGGCGCGTCCCTCGAACACTGAAGCTTTCTTT.

This chain joins TRBV6-1 and TRBJ2-1; no clear D gene. The V end was cut by 6 bases, the J end by 0 bases, with 9 bases between. CDR3 length: 14 amino acids. Per germline, CDR1 MNHNS and CDR2 SASEGT. The CDR3: CASRRTSSYNEQFF. The CDR3 DNA reads as TGTGCCAGCAGAAGGACGAGCTCCTACAATGAGCAGTTCTTC.

CDR3 DNA: TGTGCCAGCAGCAAAGTGGCAGGGGCGAGCAATCAGCCCCAGCATTTT. Amino acid sequence: CASSKVAGASNQPQHF. V is TRBV21-1 and J is TRBJ1-5; the table gives TRBD1 as D, unverified against the DNA. TRBV21-1 is termed a pseudogene. CDR3 length: 16 amino acids.

V and J are TRBV6-5 and TRBJ1-2, with TRBD1 identical over 7 bases. CDR1 is MNHEY and CDR2 is SVGAGI in the germline V gene. After removal of 6 bases from V and 5 bases from J, the junction contained 9 bases not matched to a gene. This CDR3 is built from 14 residues. The CDR3 nucleotides are TGTGCCAGCAGCCCCTACAGGGGAGAGTATGGCTACACCTTC. This gives the protein CASSPYRGEYGYTF.

The CDR3 DNA is TGCGCCAGCAGCCCCGGACAGGGAATGAGCTCCTACGAGCAGTACTTC. This codes for CASSPGQGMSSYEQYF. This rearrangement joins TRBV5-1 to TRBJ2-7; TRBD1 matches at 8 bases. With 4 bases clipped from V and 0 bases from J, the junction kept 9 bases outside the gene matches. The CDR3 is made up of 16 amino acids. The germline CDR1 and CDR2 sequences are SGHRS and YFSETQ.

This clone was seen a single time. The chain combines TRBV7-2 with TRBJ2-2; possible D gene TRBD1, 6 bases. V lost 8 bases and J lost 4, with 11 bases in between. Germline-derived CDR1 and CDR2 are SGHTA and FQGNSA. This CDR3 comprises 13 residues. The CDR3 region is CASERQVTGELFF. DNA of the CDR3: TGTGCCAGCGAGCGACAGGTCACCGGGGAGCTGTTTTTT.

This clone was seen only a few times. This chain uses TRBV2 with TRBJ2-1; possibly TRBD1 for D (6 bases). Trimming stripped 1 base from V and 7 bases from J, with 14 bases between. The CDR3 is 15 residues long. CDR1 and CDR2 from the germline V gene are SNHLY and FYNNEI. The CDR3 here is CASSEGAGARNEQFF. The DNA of the CDR3 is TGTGCCAGCAGTGAAGGGGCAGGGGCCCGGAATGAGCAGTTCTTC.

The gene calls are TRBV14 and TRBJ2-2, with 11 nucleotides matching TRBD1. The trim removed 2 bases at V and 5 bases at J, leaving 10 bases unmatched. Germline lookup yields CDR1 SGHDN and CDR2 FVKESK. This CDR3 has 18 residues. The CDR3 nucleotides read TGTGCCAGCAGCCAAAGTGGAGTGGGACAGGGGGGAACCGGGGAGCTGTTTTTT. Translated, it gives CASSQSGVGQGGTGELFF.

In this sample, this clone turned up a few times. This chain links TRBV12-5 with TRBJ1-1; maybe TRBD1 (5 bases). CDR1 is LGHNT and CDR2 is FRNRAP in the germline V gene. The CDR3 has 15 amino acids. V was trimmed by 0 bases and J by 4 bases, leaving 12 bases between them. This chain's CDR3 is CASGLVLGVGTEAFF. CDR3 bases: TGTGCTAGTGGTTTGGTACTGGGGGTTGGCACTGAAGCTTTCTTT.

This clone was seen a few times. The chain links TRBV27 to TRBJ2-5; TRBD1 aligns across 10 bases. In germline, CDR1 is MNHEY, CDR2 SMNVEV (reference sequence). This CDR3 contains 18 residues. The V gene end was trimmed by 3 bases and the J gene end by 2 bases; junction bases not matched to a gene: 12. The CDR3 sequence is CASSFRLATDRGQETQYF. The CDR3 DNA is TGTGCCAGCAGTTTTAGGTTAGCGACGGACAGGGGGCAAGAGACCCAGTACTTC.

A few counts support this clone. V and J are TRBV30 and TRBJ1-2; 8 positions agree with TRBD1. This CDR3 is built from 12 residues. V was clipped by 6 bases and J by 4 bases; unmatched bases: 4. Germline lookup yields CDR1 GTSNPN and CDR2 SVGIG (reference sequence). CDR3 DNA: TGTGCCTGTTCCGGGACAGGCTATGGCTACACCTTC. Protein product: CACSGTGYGYTF.

The rearrangement uses TRBV19 and TRBJ1-6, with a possible D match to TRBD1 (5 bases). The ends were cut back, 7 bases at V and 4 bases at J, with 8 bases in the middle. This CDR3 contains 13 residues. Germline-derived CDR1 and CDR2 are LNHDA and SQIVND (reference sequence). CDR3 coding DNA: TGTGCCAGTAAGGGACGGTATAATTCACCCCTCCACTTT. Translated: CASKGRYNSPLHF.

DNA for the CDR3: TGTGCCAGCAGTGATATGGGGGGGAACAATCAGCCCCAGCATTTT. It specifies CASSDMGGNNQPQHF. The chain uses TRBV2 and TRBJ1-5; tentative D call: TRBD1 (5 bases). Trimming cost V 3 bases and J 3 bases, with 12 bases left between them. This CDR3 contains 15 residues. Germline-derived CDR1 and CDR2 are SNHLY and FYNNEI.

This chain links TRBV7-9 with TRBJ2-6, with 7 bases that match TRBD1. Per germline, CDR1 SEHNR and CDR2 FQNEAQ (reference sequence). This CDR3 is built from 16 residues. V trimming: 6 bases; J trimming: 0 bases; junction bases outside the gene matches: 5. DNA for the CDR3: TGTGCCAGCAGGCAGGGGGTAAACTCTGGGGCCAACGTCCTGACTTTC. This gives the protein CASRQGVNSGANVLTF.

The chain carries TRBV6-1 and TRBJ1-2, with TRBD1 matching over 9 bases. Germline V gene sequence: CDR1 MNHNS, CDR2 SASEGT. V was clipped by 0 bases and J by 2 bases; unmatched bases: 4. This CDR3 has 16 residues. The CDR3 DNA sequence: TGTGCCAGCAGTGAAGCCCTGGGACAGGGAAACTATGGCTACACCTTC. Its translation: CASSEALGQGNYGYTF.

V is TRBV18 and J is TRBJ2-7; a weak D match, TRBD1 (6 bases). The CDR3 length is 13 residues. Germline V CDR1 and CDR2: KGHSH, LQKENI. Trimming pared 6 bases from V and 3 bases from J, leaving 12 bases between. CDR3: CASSPLTGYEQYV. In DNA form, the CDR3 reads TGTGCCAGCTCGCCTTTGACAGGCTACGAGCAGTACGTC.

This clone came up once. J is TRBJ1-6 and V is TRBV5-1; unclear D gene. The CDR3 has 16 residues. Trimming cost V 4 bases and J 0 bases, with 11 bases left between them. Germline CDR1 SGHRS, CDR2 YFSETQ. CDR3 loop: CASSLRESSYNSPLHF. In DNA form, the CDR3 reads TGCGCCAGCAGCCTTAGGGAGAGCTCCTATAATTCACCCCTCCACTTT.

A few counts support this clone. This rearrangement joins TRBV2 to TRBJ1-3; D is unresolved. The V gene's germline CDR1 is SNHLY and CDR2 FYNNEI. The CDR3 contains 14 residues. The V and J ends lost 5 bases and 0 bases respectively, with 8 bases between them. The DNA of the CDR3 is TGTGCCAGCAGTCTCTCGGCCTCTGGAAACACCATATATTTT. It yields the protein CASSLSASGNTIYF. Based on the CDR3 plus reference TRBV2 and TRBJ1-3, the full variable domain is EPEVTQTPSHQVTQMGQEVILRCVPISNHLYFYWYRQILGQKVEFLVSFYNNEISEKSEIFDDQFSVERPDGSNFTLKIRSTKLEDSAMYFCASSLSASGNTIYFGEGSWLTVV.

The rearrangement links TRBV7-8 to TRBJ2-3, with D possibly being TRBD1 (6 bases). Germline assignment: CDR1 SGHVS and CDR2 FQNEAQ. The CDR3 runs to 16 residues. Trimming pared 5 bases from V and 1 base from J, leaving 16 bases between. The CDR3 sequence: CASSAIQGGGTDTQYF. In DNA, the CDR3 is TGTGCCAGCAGCGCCATACAGGGTGGGGGCACAGATACGCAGTATTTT. The full variable domain, with the rest looked up from reference TRBV7-8 and TRBJ2-3, is GAGVSQSPRYKVAKRGQDVALRCDPISGHVSLFWYQQALGQGPEFLTYFQNEAQLDKSGLPSDRFFAERPEGSVSTLKIQRTQQEDSAVYLCASSAIQGGGTDTQYFGPGTRLTVL.

The gene calls are TRBV11-2 and TRBJ2-5, with D maybe TRBD1 (5 bases). Germline V CDR1 and CDR2: SGHAT, FQNNGV. This CDR3 has 15 residues. The V and J ends lost 5 bases and 5 bases respectively, with 18 bases between them. The CDR3 bases are TGTGCCAGCAGCCTAGGGGCAGGGTATGGGGAGACCCAGTACTTC. Encoded protein: CASSLGAGYGETQYF.

J is TRBJ1-4 and V is TRBV4-1; 10 bases are shared with TRBD1. The CDR3 is 16 residues long. V lost 2 bases, J lost 6 bases, and 6 bases stayed unmatched. The germline gives CDR1 MGHRA, CDR2 YSYEKL. As DNA, the CDR3 is TGCGCCAGCAGCCAAAACACCGGGACAGGGGATGAAAAACTGTTTTTT. Its translation: CASSQNTGTGDEKLFF.

This clone was recorded a few times. The chain recombines TRBV27 with TRBJ1-2; D is unresolved. The CDR3 runs 15 residues. Trimming took off 6 bases at V and 7 bases at J, with 21 bases between the two ends. Germline CDR1 and CDR2: MNHEY and SMNVEV (reference sequence). The CDR3 here is CASRSQLASGSGYTF. The CDR3 DNA is TGTGCCAGCAGATCTCAGTTGGCTTCGGGTAGTGGCTACACCTTC.

J is TRBJ2-2 and V is TRBV25-1; 9 bases map to TRBD2. Germline values: CDR1 MGHDK, CDR2 SYGVNS. V lost 6 bases, J lost 2 bases, and 13 bases stayed unmatched. CDR3 length: 18 amino acids. The CDR3 sequence: CASSDPQRGVSNTGELFF. CDR3 DNA: TGTGCCAGCAGCGACCCACAGCGGGGGGTTTCAAACACCGGGGAGCTGTTTTTT.

This clone was detected a few times. The chain links TRBV29-1 to TRBJ1-2; no reliable D call. The CDR3 has 12 amino acids. V was shortened by 3 bases and J by 4 bases, with 9 bases between the two germline ends. From germline, CDR1 is SQVTM and CDR2 ANQGSEA. CDR3 in amino acids: CSVEAEVYGYTF. In nucleotides, the CDR3 is TGCAGCGTTGAGGCAGAAGTCTATGGCTACACCTTC.

V is TRBV27 and J is TRBJ2-2, with D tentatively TRBD1 (5 bases). The V and J ends lost 3 bases and 2 bases respectively, with 10 bases between them. CDR3 length equals 15 residues. Germline V gene lookup returns CDR1 MNHEY and CDR2 SMNVEV (reference sequence). The CDR3 here is CASSFGRVNTGELFF. CDR3 sequence (DNA): TGTGCCAGCAGTTTCGGCAGGGTTAACACCGGGGAGCTGTTTTTT.